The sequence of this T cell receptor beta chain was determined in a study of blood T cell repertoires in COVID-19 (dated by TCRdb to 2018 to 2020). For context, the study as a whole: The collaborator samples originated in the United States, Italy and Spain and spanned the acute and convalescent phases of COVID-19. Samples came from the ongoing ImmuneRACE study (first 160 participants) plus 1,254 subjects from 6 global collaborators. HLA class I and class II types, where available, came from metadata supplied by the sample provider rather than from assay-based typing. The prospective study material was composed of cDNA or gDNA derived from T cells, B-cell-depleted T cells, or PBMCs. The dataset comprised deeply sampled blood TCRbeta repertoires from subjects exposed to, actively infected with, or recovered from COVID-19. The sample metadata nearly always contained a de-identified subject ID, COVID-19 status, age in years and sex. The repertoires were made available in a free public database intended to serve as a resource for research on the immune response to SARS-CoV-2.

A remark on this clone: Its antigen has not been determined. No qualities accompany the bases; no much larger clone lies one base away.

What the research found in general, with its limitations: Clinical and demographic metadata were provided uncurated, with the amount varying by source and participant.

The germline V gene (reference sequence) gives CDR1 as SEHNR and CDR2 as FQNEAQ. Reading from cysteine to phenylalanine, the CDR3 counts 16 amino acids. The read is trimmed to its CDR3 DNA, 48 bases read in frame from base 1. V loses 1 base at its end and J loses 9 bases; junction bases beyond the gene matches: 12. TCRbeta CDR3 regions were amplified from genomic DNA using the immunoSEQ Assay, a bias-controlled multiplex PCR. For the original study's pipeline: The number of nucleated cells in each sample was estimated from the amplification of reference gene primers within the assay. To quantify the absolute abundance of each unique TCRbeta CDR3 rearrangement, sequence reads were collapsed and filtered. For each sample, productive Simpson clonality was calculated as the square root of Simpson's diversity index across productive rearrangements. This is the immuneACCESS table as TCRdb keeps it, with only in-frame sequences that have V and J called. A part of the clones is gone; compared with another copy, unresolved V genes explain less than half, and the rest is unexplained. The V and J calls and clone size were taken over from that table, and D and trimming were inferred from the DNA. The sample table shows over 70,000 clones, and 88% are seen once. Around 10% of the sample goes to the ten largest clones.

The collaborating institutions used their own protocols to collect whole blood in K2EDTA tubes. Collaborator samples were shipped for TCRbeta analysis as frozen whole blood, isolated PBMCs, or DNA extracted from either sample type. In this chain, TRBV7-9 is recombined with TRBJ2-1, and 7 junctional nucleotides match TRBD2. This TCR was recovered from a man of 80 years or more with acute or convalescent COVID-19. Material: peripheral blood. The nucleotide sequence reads TGTGCCAGCAGCTTAGTCGGTGGGACTATGTCCCTTGAGCAGTTCTTC. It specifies CASSLVGGTMSLEQFF.